Listed below are T cell receptor beta chains from one sample, sequenced in a study of blood T cell repertoires in COVID-19. Sequencing was performed with immunoSEQ multiplex PCR; in TCRdb, only in-frame clones are kept and a portion is missing. The sample has some 510,000 clones; over 75% are singletons. The source material was PBMCs or T cells enriched from blood (not recorded which). The receptors were sampled from a middle-aged woman who had recovered from COVID-19. The CDR3 runs from the conserved cysteine through the conserved F or W. The order of the fields is clone size, V gene, J gene, D gene, CDR3 protein, CDR3 DNA. A D gene is named only where the DNA matches it firmly. Only some rows state a clone size, as once, few, many or a class for expanded clones.

-	TRBV24-1	TRBJ2-1	TRBD2	CATSDLGPAPSGRASNEQFF	TGTGCCACCAGTGATTTAGGACCGGCCCCTAGCGGGAGGGCCTCCAATGAGCAGTTCTTC
-	TRBV4-2	TRBJ1-5	-	CASSQEGTLRGQPQHF	TGTGCCAGCAGCCAAGAGGGCACCCTTAGGGGTCAGCCCCAGCATTTT
-	TRBV5-1	TRBJ1-2	-	CASSLLTGSYGYTF	TGCGCCAGCAGCCTACTGACAGGCAGCTATGGCTACACCTTC
-	TRBV6-5	TRBJ2-7	TRBD1	CASSPGQGVYEQYF	TGTGCCAGCAGTCCCGGGCAGGGGGTCTACGAGCAGTACTTC
-	TRBV4-3	TRBJ1-1	-	CASSQDTGTTEAFF	TGCGCCAGCAGCCAAGATACAGGGACCACTGAAGCTTTCTTT
once	TRBV6-1	TRBJ1-1	-	CASSEALPRVGTEAFF	TGTGCCAGCAGTGAAGCGCTACCCAGGGTTGGCACTGAAGCTTTCTTT
-	TRBV2	TRBJ2-2	TRBD2	CASSSGTSANTGELFF	TGTGCCAGCAGTTCGGGGACTAGCGCGAACACCGGGGAGCTGTTTTTT
-	TRBV7-2	TRBJ2-7	TRBD2	CASSPTSGRDYEQYF	TGTGCCAGCAGCCCAACTAGCGGGAGGGACTACGAGCAGTACTTC
-	TRBV25-1	TRBJ1-2	-	CASRKGLGYGYTF	TGTGCCAGCAGAAAGGGGTTAGGATATGGCTACACCTTC
-	TRBV4-1	TRBJ1-1	-	CASSQDGRHRENTEAFF	TGCGCCAGCAGCCAAGATGGAAGACACAGGGAGAACACTGAAGCTTTCTTT
-	TRBV28	TRBJ2-7	-	CASSPEGRSSYEQYF	TGTGCCAGCAGCCCGGAGGGCAGAAGCTCCTACGAGCAGTACTTC
-	TRBV19	TRBJ1-1	TRBD1	CASRPGTGIAEAFF	TGTGCCAGTAGGCCCGGGACAGGGATCGCTGAAGCTTTCTTT
-	TRBV4-3	TRBJ1-4	-	CASSQDSVETNEKLFF	TGCGCCAGCAGCCAAGATTCGGTGGAGACTAATGAAAAACTGTTTTTT
-	TRBV6-5	TRBJ2-5	-	CASSSGRGWRGGQYF	TGTGCCAGCAGTTCTGGTCGGGGCTGGCGGGGCGGCCAGTACTTC
once	TRBV9	TRBJ2-2	TRBD2	CASSGAREGTGELFF	TGTGCCAGCAGCGGGGCCCGGGAGGGCACCGGGGAGCTGTTTTTT
-	TRBV4-1	TRBJ1-2	-	CASSHLPGTSGTIGYTF	TGCGCCAGCAGCCATCTACCGGGCACATCTGGGACTATTGGCTACACCTTC
-	TRBV11-2	TRBJ2-7	TRBD1	CASSLEGTGAYEQYF	TGTGCCAGCAGCTTAGAAGGGACAGGGGCGTACGAGCAGTACTTC